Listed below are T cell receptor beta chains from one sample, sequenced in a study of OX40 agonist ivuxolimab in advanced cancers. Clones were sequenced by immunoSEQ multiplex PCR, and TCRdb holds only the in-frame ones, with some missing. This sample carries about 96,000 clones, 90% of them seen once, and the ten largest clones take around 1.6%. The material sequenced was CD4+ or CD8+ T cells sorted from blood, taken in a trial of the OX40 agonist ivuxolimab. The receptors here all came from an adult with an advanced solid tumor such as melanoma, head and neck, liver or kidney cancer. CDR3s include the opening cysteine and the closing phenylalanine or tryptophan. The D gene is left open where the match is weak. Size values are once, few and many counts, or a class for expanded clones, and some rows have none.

cdr3_nt: TGTGCCAGCAGCGCCCCCGGGGCCAGGACAGGGGATAAAGGGGTCAACTATGGCTACACCTTC
cdr3_aa: CASSAPGARTGDKGVNYGYTF
j_call: TRBJ1-2
v_call: TRBV9
clone_size: -
d_call: TRBD1

cdr3_nt: TGTGCCAGCAGCTTAGGACGGAGGGAAAAACTGTTTTTT
cdr3_aa: CASSLGRREKLFF
j_call: TRBJ1-4
v_call: TRBV7-2
clone_size: -
d_call: -

cdr3_nt: TGTGCCAGCAGCCCCTCGGGACAGGGGTCGACCAATGAGCAGTTCTTC
cdr3_aa: CASSPSGQGSTNEQFF
j_call: TRBJ2-1
v_call: TRBV7-9
clone_size: -
d_call: TRBD1

cdr3_nt: TGTGCCAGCAGCCGCTGGCCCCAGGGGCGCAGTTACGAGCAGTACTTC
cdr3_aa: CASSRWPQGRSYEQYF
j_call: TRBJ2-7
v_call: TRBV7-6
clone_size: -
d_call: -

cdr3_nt: TGTGCCTGGAGTGTACTCCGACTTTGGACAGGGGGCATCTACGAGCAGTACTTC
cdr3_aa: CAWSVLRLWTGGIYEQYF
j_call: TRBJ2-7
v_call: TRBV30
clone_size: -
d_call: TRBD1

cdr3_nt: TGTGCCAGCCGCAGGGCCGGCGCTTACAATGAGCAGTTCTTC
cdr3_aa: CASRRAGAYNEQFF
j_call: TRBJ2-1
v_call: TRBV19
clone_size: -
d_call: -

cdr3_nt: TGCGCCAGCAGCCACCCTGCGAGGGGGATGTGGCAAGAGACCCAGTACTTC
cdr3_aa: CASSHPARGMWQETQYF
j_call: TRBJ2-5
v_call: TRBV5-1
clone_size: -
d_call: -

cdr3_nt: TGTGCCAGCAAGAGGGGACTAGCGGGGACCCAGAGCTCCTACAATGAGCAGTTCTTC
cdr3_aa: CASKRGLAGTQSSYNEQFF
j_call: TRBJ2-1
v_call: TRBV6-4
clone_size: -
d_call: TRBD2

cdr3_nt: TGTGCCAGCAGCTCGTTCCGGGCCGATACGCAGTATTTT
cdr3_aa: CASSSFRADTQYF
j_call: TRBJ2-3
v_call: TRBV11-2
clone_size: -
d_call: -

cdr3_nt: TGTGCCACCAAGCGGGAGGGCCTCGGGGAGACCCAGTACTTC
cdr3_aa: CATKREGLGETQYF
j_call: TRBJ2-5
v_call: TRBV5-4
clone_size: once
d_call: TRBD2

cdr3_nt: TGTGCCGTGACCTCGCCCCCTGTTACTAACTATGGCTACACCTTC
cdr3_aa: CAVTSPPVTNYGYTF
j_call: TRBJ1-2
v_call: TRBV10-3
clone_size: -
d_call: -

cdr3_nt: TGCGCCAGCAGCCAAGATTGGGCAGCTAACTATGGCTACACCTTC
cdr3_aa: CASSQDWAANYGYTF
j_call: TRBJ1-2
v_call: TRBV4-3
clone_size: -
d_call: -

cdr3_nt: TGTGCCAGCAGTTCGACCCGGAGAGACGGCGAAAAACTGTTTTTT
cdr3_aa: CASSSTRRDGEKLFF
j_call: TRBJ1-4
v_call: TRBV7-6
clone_size: -
d_call: -

cdr3_nt: TGTGCCAGCAGCTTAGGAGAGGGGACCCGCTACACCTTC
cdr3_aa: CASSLGEGTRYTF
j_call: TRBJ1-2
v_call: TRBV7-9
clone_size: -
d_call: -

cdr3_nt: TGTGCCAGCAGTGAAGTACGGACTAGCGGGATTTACGAGCAGTACTTC
cdr3_aa: CASSEVRTSGIYEQYF
j_call: TRBJ2-7
v_call: TRBV6-1
clone_size: -
d_call: TRBD2

cdr3_nt: TGTGCCAGCAGTTCCCTTCAGGACTACTCCTACAATGAGCAGTTCTTC
cdr3_aa: CASSSLQDYSYNEQFF
j_call: TRBJ2-1
v_call: TRBV28
clone_size: -
d_call: -

cdr3_nt: TGTGCCAGCAGCTTAACTAGCGGGAGAGTCGACGAGCAGTACTTC
cdr3_aa: CASSLTSGRVDEQYF
j_call: TRBJ2-7
v_call: TRBV7-2
clone_size: -
d_call: TRBD2

cdr3_nt: TGTGCCAGCATCCCGGGACAAGCCCTGGGCGAGACCCAGTACTTC
cdr3_aa: CASIPGQALGETQYF
j_call: TRBJ2-5
v_call: TRBV6-6
clone_size: -
d_call: -

cdr3_nt: TGTGCCAGCAGCTTCGAGGGGGGGACAACTGAAGCTTTCTTT
cdr3_aa: CASSFEGGTTEAFF
j_call: TRBJ1-1
v_call: TRBV11-3
clone_size: -
d_call: -

cdr3_nt: TGTGCCAGCAGCGTATATGACGTACATAGCTCCTACAATGAGCAGTTCTTC
cdr3_aa: CASSVYDVHSSYNEQFF
j_call: TRBJ2-1
v_call: TRBV9
clone_size: -
d_call: -

cdr3_nt: TGTGCCAGCAGACCACGACAGGGTAAGGGCTCTGAAGCTTTCTTT
cdr3_aa: CASRPRQGKGSEAFF
j_call: TRBJ1-1
v_call: TRBV6-5
clone_size: -
d_call: TRBD1

cdr3_nt: TGTGCCACCAGCAGAGACCTGCTAGCGTCCTACAATGAGCAGTTCTTC
cdr3_aa: CATSRDLLASYNEQFF
j_call: TRBJ2-1
v_call: TRBV15
clone_size: -
d_call: -

cdr3_nt: TGCGCCAGCAGCCAAGGACAGCCTCTCGTCTACGAGCAGTACTTC
cdr3_aa: CASSQGQPLVYEQYF
j_call: TRBJ2-7
v_call: TRBV5-1
clone_size: -
d_call: -

cdr3_nt: TGTGCCAGCAGTGAATTCGGGACTAGCGCCACCGGGGAGCTGTTTTTT
cdr3_aa: CASSEFGTSATGELFF
j_call: TRBJ2-2
v_call: TRBV6-1
clone_size: -
d_call: TRBD2

cdr3_nt: TGTGCCAGCAGCTTAGGGACTAGAGGAGAGACCCAGTACTTC
cdr3_aa: CASSLGTRGETQYF
j_call: TRBJ2-5
v_call: TRBV7-2
clone_size: -
d_call: TRBD2

cdr3_nt: TGTGCCAGCAGCTTATCTTACAATGAGCAGTTCTTC
cdr3_aa: CASSLSYNEQFF
j_call: TRBJ2-1
v_call: TRBV13
clone_size: once
d_call: -

cdr3_nt: TGTGCTAGTGGTTTGGTACCGCGGAATGAGCAGTTCTTC
cdr3_aa: CASGLVPRNEQFF
j_call: TRBJ2-1
v_call: TRBV12-5
clone_size: -
d_call: -

cdr3_nt: TGTGCCACCAATTTTGGCTCCTACGAGCAGTACTTC
cdr3_aa: CATNFGSYEQYF
j_call: TRBJ2-7
v_call: TRBV28
clone_size: -
d_call: -